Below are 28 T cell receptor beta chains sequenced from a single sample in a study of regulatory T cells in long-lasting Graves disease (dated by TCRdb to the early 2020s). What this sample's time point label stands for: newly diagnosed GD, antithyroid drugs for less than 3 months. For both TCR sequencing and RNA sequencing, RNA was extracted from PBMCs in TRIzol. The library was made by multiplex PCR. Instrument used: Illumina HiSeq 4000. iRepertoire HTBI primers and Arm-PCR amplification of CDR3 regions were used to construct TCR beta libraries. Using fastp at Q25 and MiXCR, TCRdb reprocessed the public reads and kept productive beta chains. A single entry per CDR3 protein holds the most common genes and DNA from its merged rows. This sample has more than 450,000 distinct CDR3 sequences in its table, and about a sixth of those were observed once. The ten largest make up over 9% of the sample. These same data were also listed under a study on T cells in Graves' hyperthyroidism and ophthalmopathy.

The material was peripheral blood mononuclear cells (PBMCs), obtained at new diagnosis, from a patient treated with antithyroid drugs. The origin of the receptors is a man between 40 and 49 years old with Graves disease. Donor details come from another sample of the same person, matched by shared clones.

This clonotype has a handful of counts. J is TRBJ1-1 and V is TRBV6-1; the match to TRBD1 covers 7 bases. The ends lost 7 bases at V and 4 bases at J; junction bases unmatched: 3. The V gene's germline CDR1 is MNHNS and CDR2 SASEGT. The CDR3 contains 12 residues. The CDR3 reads CASNTGATEAFF. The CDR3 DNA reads TGTGCCAGCAATACAGGGGCCACTGAAGCTTTCTTT.

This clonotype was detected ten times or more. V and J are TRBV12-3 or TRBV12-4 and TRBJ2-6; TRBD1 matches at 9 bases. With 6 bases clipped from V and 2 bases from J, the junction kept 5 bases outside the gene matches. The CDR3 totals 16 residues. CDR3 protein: CASSRTGGPGANVLTF. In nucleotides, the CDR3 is TGTGCCAGCAGCCGTACAGGGGGCCCTGGGGCCAACGTCCTGACTTTC.

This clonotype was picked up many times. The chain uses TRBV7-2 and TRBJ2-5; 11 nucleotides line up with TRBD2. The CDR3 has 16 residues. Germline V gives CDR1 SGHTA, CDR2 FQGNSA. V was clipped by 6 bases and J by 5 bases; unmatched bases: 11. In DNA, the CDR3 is TGTGCCAGCAGTTCAGTAGCGGGAGGGCCTTTGGAGACCCAGTACTTC. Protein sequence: CASSSVAGGPLETQYF.

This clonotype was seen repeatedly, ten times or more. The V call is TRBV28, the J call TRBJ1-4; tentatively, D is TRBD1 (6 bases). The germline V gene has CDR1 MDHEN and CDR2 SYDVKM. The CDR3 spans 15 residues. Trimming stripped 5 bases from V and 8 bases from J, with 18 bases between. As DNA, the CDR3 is TGTGCCAGCAGTCAGTTACAGGGAGGTGGGGAAAAACTGTTTTTT. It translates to CASSQLQGGGEKLFF. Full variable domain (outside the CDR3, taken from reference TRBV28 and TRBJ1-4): DVKVTQSSRYLVKRTGEKVFLECVQDMDHENMFWYRQDPGLGLRLIYFSYDVKMKEKGDIPEGYSVSREKKERFSLILESASTNQTSMYLCASSQLQGGGEKLFFGSGTQLSVL.

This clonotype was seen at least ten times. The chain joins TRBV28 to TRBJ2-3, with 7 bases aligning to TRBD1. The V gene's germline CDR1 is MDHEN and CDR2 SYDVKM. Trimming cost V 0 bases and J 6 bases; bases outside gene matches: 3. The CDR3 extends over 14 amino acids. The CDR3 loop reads CASSLWGTEDTQYF. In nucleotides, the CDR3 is TGTGCCAGCAGTTTATGGGGGACAGAGGATACGCAGTATTTT.

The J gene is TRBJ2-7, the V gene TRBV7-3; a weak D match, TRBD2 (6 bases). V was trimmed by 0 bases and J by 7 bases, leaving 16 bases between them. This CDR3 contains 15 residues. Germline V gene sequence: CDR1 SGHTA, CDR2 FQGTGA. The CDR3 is CASSLTPRGIREQYF. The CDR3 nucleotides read TGTGCCAGCAGCTTAACCCCTCGGGGGATAAGGGAGCAGTACTTC.

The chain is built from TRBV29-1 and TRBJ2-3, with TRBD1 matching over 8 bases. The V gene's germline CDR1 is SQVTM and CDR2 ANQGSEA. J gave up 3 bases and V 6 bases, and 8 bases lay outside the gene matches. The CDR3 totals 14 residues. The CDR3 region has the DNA TGCAGCGTCCCCGGGACAGGTGCAACAGATACGCAGTATTTT. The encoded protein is CSVPGTGATDTQYF.

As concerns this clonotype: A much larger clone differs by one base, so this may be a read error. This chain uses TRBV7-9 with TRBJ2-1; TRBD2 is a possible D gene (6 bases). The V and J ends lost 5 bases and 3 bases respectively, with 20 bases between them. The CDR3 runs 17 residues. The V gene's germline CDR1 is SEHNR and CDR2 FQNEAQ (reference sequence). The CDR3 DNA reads TGTGCCAGCAGCCTAAAACCGGGGAGGTTGGGCTACAATGAGCAGTTCTTC. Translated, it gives CASSLKPGRLGYNEQFF.

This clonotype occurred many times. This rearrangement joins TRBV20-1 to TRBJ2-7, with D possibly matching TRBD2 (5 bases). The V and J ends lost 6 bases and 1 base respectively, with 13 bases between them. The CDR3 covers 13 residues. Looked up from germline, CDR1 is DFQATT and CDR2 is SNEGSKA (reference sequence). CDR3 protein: CSAEGARSYEQYF. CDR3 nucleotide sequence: TGCAGTGCAGAGGGAGCTAGATCCTACGAGCAGTACTTC.

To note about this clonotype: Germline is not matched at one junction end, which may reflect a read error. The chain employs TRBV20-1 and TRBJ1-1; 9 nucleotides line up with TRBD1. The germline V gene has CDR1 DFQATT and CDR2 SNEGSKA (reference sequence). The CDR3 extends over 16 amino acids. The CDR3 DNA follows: TGCAGTGCTCCGGGGCCGGGACAGGGAATAGGCACTGAAGCTCTCTTT. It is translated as CSAPGPGQGIGTEALF.

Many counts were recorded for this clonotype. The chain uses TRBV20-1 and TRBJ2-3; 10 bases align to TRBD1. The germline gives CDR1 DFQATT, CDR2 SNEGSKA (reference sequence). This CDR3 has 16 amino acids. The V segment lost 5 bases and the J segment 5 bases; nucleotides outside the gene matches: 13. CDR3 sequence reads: CSADRGPKTRGDTQYF. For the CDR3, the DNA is TGCAGTGCTGACAGGGGGCCCAAGACTCGGGGAGATACGCAGTATTTT.

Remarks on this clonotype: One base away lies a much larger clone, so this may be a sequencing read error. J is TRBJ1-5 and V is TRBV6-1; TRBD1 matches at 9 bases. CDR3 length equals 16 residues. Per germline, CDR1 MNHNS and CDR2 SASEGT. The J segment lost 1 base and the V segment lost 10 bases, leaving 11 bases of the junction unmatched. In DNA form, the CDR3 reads TGTGCCATCAGGTTATTACAGGGGGCGAGCAATCAGCCCCAGCATTTT. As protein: CAIRLLQGASNQPQHF.

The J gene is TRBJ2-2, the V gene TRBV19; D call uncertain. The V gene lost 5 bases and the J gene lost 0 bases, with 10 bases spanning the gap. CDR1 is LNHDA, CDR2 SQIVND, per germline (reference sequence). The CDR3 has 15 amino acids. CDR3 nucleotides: TGTGCCAGTAGTTGGGCGACAACGAACACCGGGGAGCTGTTTTTT. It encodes CASSWATTNTGELFF.

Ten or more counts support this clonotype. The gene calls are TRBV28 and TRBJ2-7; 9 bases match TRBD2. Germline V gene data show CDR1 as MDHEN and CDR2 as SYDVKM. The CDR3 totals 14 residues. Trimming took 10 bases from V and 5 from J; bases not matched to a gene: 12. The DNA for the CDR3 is TGTGCCACCGCCCTGGTAATAGCGGGAGACGAGCAGTACTTC. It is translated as CATALVIAGDEQYF.

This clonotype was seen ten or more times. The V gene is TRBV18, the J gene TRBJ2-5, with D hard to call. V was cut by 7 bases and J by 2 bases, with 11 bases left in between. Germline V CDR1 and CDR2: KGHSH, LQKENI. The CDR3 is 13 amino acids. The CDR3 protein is CASYQQLQETQYF. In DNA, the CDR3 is TGTGCCAGCTACCAACAGCTACAAGAGACCCAGTACTTC.

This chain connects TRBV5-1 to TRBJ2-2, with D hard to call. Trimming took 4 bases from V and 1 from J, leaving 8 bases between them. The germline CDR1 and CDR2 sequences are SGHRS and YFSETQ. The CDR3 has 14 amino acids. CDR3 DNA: TGCGCCAGCAGCCCATTCCAGAACACCGGGGAGCTGTTTTTT. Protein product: CASSPFQNTGELFF. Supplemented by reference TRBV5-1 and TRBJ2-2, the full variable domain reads KAGVTQTPRYLIKTRGQQVTLSCSPISGHRSVSWYQQTPGQGLQFLFEYFSETQRNKGNFPGRFSGRQFSNSRSEMNVSTLELGDSALYLCASSPFQNTGELFFGEGSRLTVL.

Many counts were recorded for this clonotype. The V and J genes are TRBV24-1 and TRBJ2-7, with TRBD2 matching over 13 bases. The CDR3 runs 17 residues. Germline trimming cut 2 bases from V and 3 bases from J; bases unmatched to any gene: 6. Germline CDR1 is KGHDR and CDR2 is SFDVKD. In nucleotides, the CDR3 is TGTGCCACCAGTGATTCCGGGACTAGCGGGAAACTCTACGAGCAGTACTTC. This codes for CATSDSGTSGKLYEQYF.

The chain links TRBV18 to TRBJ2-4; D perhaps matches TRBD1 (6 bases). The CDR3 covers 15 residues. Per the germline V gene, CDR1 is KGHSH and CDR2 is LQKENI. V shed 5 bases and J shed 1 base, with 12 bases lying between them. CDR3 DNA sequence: TGTGCCAGCTCAGCAGGGGACCGGGCCAAAAACATTCAGTACTTC. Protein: CASSAGDRAKNIQYF.

CDR3 nucleotides: TGTGCCAGCAGCCCCACGGGGCGGGGGACACAGTACTTC. Its translation is CASSPTGRGTQYF. The V and J genes are TRBV28 and TRBJ2-7, with D perhaps TRBD2 (7 bases). V was trimmed by 6 bases and J by 10 bases, leaving 19 bases between them. The germline V gene encodes CDR1 MDHEN and CDR2 SYDVKM. The CDR3 is 13 residues long.

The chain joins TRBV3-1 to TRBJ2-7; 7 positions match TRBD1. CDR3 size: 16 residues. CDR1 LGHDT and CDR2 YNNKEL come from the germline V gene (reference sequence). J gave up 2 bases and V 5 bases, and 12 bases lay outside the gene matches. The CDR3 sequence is CASSSTYRGVAYEQYF. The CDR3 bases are TGTGCCAGCAGCTCTACTTACAGGGGCGTAGCCTACGAGCAGTACTTC.

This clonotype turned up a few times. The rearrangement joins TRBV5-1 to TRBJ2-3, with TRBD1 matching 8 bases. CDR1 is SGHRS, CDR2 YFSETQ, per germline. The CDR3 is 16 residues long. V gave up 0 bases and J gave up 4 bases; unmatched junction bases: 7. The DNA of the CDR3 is TGCGCCAGCAGCTTGGTGGGCAGGGGGCAGCCAGATACGCAGTATTTT. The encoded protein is CASSLVGRGQPDTQYF.

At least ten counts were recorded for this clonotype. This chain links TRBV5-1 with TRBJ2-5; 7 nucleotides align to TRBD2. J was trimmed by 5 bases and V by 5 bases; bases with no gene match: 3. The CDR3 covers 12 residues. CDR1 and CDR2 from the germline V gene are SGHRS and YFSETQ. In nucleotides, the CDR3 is TGCGCCAGCAGGCGGGAGCCTGAGACCCAGTACTTC. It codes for CASRREPETQYF.

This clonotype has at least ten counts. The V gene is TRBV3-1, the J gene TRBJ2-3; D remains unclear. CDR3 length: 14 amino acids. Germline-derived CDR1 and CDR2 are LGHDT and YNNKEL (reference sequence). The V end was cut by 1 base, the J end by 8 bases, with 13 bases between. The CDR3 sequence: CASSQVESVGTQYF. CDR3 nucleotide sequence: TGTGCCAGCAGCCAAGTTGAGAGCGTGGGTACGCAGTATTTT.

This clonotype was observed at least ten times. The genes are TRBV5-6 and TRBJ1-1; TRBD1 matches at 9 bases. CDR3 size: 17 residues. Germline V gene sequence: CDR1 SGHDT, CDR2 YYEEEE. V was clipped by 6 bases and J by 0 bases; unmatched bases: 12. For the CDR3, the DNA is TGTGCCAGCATCCTCGGGACAGGGAGAATCATGAACACTGAAGCTTTCTTT. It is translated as CASILGTGRIMNTEAFF.

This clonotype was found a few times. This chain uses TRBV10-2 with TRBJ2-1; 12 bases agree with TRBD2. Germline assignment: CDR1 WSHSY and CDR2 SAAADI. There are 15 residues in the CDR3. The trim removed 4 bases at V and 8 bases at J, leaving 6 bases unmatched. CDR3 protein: CASSGLAGGPHEQFF. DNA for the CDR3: TGCGCCAGCAGTGGCCTAGCGGGAGGGCCGCATGAGCAGTTCTTC.

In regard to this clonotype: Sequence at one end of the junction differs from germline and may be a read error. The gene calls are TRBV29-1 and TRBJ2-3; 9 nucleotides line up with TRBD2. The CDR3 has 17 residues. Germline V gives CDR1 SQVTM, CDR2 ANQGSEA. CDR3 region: CSVEVAGARASTDTQYF. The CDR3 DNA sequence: TGCAGCGTAGAAGTAGCGGGAGCACGAGCTAGTACAGATACGCAGTATTTT.

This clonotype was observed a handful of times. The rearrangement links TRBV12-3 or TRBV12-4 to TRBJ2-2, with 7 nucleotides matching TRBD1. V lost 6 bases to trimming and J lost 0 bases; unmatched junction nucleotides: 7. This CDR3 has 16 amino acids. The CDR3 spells CASSRGSPANTGELFF. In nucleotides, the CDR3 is TGTGCCAGCAGCAGGGGGTCTCCAGCGAACACCGGGGAGCTGTTTTTT.

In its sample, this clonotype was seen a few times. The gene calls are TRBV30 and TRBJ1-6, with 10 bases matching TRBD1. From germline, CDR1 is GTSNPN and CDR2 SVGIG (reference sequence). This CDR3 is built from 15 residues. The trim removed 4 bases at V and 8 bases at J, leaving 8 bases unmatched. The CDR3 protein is CAWTEGQGIYSPLHF. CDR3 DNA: TGTGCCTGGACCGAGGGACAGGGGATATATTCACCCCTCCACTTT.